This note documents a single T cell receptor beta chain sequence. Its antigen is as yet unknown. This sample stems from a study of graft-versus-host responses after intestinal transplantation. About the research overall: Transplant recipients had multivisceral, liver-intestinal, or isolated intestinal grafts. Each recipient received anti-thymocyte globulin induction, then tacrolimus and steroids for around three years. Points from the study as a whole: Graft-versus-host to host-versus-graft clonal ratios in allografts were high in patients with graft-donor T cell macrochimerism.

This CDR3 contains 13 residues. The germline V gene has CDR1 MDHEN and CDR2 SYDVKM. The ends were cut back, 5 bases at V and 8 bases at J, with 15 bases in the middle. The data were produced by immunoSEQ multiplex PCR, yet TCRdb's version contains in-frame clones alone and is incomplete. Found here are under 100,000 clones, 80% to 95% of them singletons; the top ten hold 0.95% to 1.3%. The chain has TRBV28 and TRBJ1-2, with D possibly being TRBD1 (6 bases). The receptor was derived from a human donor who was the organ donor for an intestinal transplant. The source was unstimulated CD8+ T cells sorted from spleen or lymph node cells, collected before transplant. CDR3 loop: CASSATGMGGYTF. CDR3 bases: TGTGCCAGCAGTGCCACAGGGATGGGAGGCTACACCTTC.